The 19 T cell receptor beta chains below were found in one sample sequenced in a study of radiotherapy plus CTLA-4 blockade in lung cancer. Clones were sequenced by immunoSEQ multiplex PCR, and TCRdb holds only the in-frame ones, with some missing. This table has around 55,000 clones, roughly 79% appearing once. This sample comprised peripheral blood, obtained from a patient treated with radiotherapy plus ipilimumab. These receptors all stem from a human donor with non-small cell lung cancer whose response to radiotherapy plus ipilimumab could not be evaluated.

The V gene is TRBV5-4, the J gene TRBJ1-2, with no clear D. CDR3 length: 16 amino acids. V was pared by 6 bases and J by 4 bases, with 22 bases between. Per germline, CDR1 SGHNT and CDR2 YYREEE (reference sequence). The CDR3 DNA is TGTGCCAGCATACTTGACATACCAGGAAAGACCTATGGCTACACCTTC. Protein sequence: CASILDIPGKTYGYTF.

This clone was seen a few times. The chain is built from TRBV30 and TRBJ1-1; perhaps TRBD1 as D (6 bases). The length of the CDR3 is 14 residues. The germline gives CDR1 GTSNPN, CDR2 SVGIG (reference sequence). The V gene lost 0 bases and the J gene lost 5 bases, with 13 bases spanning the gap. This CDR3 reads CAWSVGGSQTEAFF. The DNA of the CDR3 is TGTGCCTGGAGTGTAGGGGGATCACAGACTGAAGCTTTCTTT.

The chain links TRBV6-4 to TRBJ2-1; 16 bases are a match to TRBD2. V was clipped by 6 bases and J by 7 bases; unmatched bases: 6. Germline V gives CDR1 MRHNA, CDR2 SNTAGT. The CDR3 sequence is 16 residues long. CDR3 coding DNA: TGTGCCAGCAGCTTGGGACTAGCGGGAGGGCTTAATGAGCAGTTCTTC. Protein: CASSLGLAGGLNEQFF.

This chain connects TRBV30 to TRBJ1-4, with D perhaps TRBD1 (6 bases). The germline gives CDR1 GTSNPN, CDR2 SVGIG (reference sequence). Trimming pared 4 bases from V and 8 bases from J, leaving 8 bases between. The CDR3 spans 11 residues. Here the CDR3 DNA reads TGTGCCTGGAACCAGGGGGAAAAACTGTTTTTT. Its translation: CAWNQGEKLFF.

This chain connects TRBV9 to TRBJ2-3; TRBD2 matches at 9 bases. Germline V gives CDR1 SGDLS, CDR2 YYNGEE. After removal of 0 bases from V and 3 bases from J, the junction contained 5 bases not matched to a gene. The CDR3 runs 16 residues. The CDR3 protein is CASSVAAGGPTDTQYF. DNA of the CDR3: TGTGCCAGCAGCGTAGCCGCGGGGGGGCCGACAGATACGCAGTATTTT.

This chain uses TRBV5-1 with TRBJ2-7; D is perhaps TRBD1 (6 bases). V lost 3 bases and J 1 base, leaving 14 bases between the germline ends. The CDR3 has 15 residues. Germline V gene lookup returns CDR1 SGHRS and CDR2 YFSETQ. CDR3 DNA: TGCGCCAGCAGCTATCTAGAGACAGGATCCTACGAGCAGTACTTC. Translated, it gives CASSYLETGSYEQYF.

This clone showed up just a few times. The rearrangement uses TRBV7-9 and TRBJ2-1, with 10 bases that match TRBD2. The germline gives CDR1 SEHNR, CDR2 FQNEAQ (reference sequence). The CDR3 length is 18 residues. Germline trimming cut 6 bases from V and 0 bases from J; bases unmatched to any gene: 11. CDR3 sequence: CASSGLLAGDGSYNEQFF. The CDR3 DNA reads TGTGCCAGCAGTGGGCTCCTAGCGGGAGACGGCTCCTACAATGAGCAGTTCTTC. Looking up the rest from reference TRBV7-9 and TRBJ2-1 gives the full variable domain: DTGVSQNPRHKITKRGQNVTFRCDPISEHNRLYWYRQTLGQGPEFLTYFQNEAQLEKSRLLSDRFSAERPKGSFSTLEIQRTEQGDSAMYLCASSGLLAGDGSYNEQFFGPGTRLTVL.

The chain combines TRBV6-1 with TRBJ1-5; D is unresolved. This CDR3 has 15 amino acids. V lost 6 bases and J 5 bases, leaving 17 bases between the germline ends. Germline V gene lookup returns CDR1 MNHNS and CDR2 SASEGT. This chain's CDR3 is CASSPRTLGDQPQHF. Written as DNA, the CDR3 is TGTGCCAGCAGCCCCCGGACCCTCGGGGATCAGCCCCAGCATTTT.

About this clone itself: One end of the junction does not line up with germline, which may come from a read error. The chain recombines TRBV19 with TRBJ2-1, with TRBD1 matching 11 bases. The germline CDR1 and CDR2 sequences are LNHDA and SQIVND (reference sequence). This CDR3 comprises 13 residues. Written as DNA, the CDR3 is TGTGCCAGTAGTCCCGCCGGGACAGGGGGGAAGATCTTC. It encodes CASSPAGTGGKIF.

This chain links TRBV6-5 with TRBJ2-5; 7 bases map to TRBD2. Germline CDR1 MNHEY, CDR2 SVGAGI. Trimming removed 0 bases from V and 4 bases from J; junction bases left unmatched: 5. The CDR3 covers 15 residues. The CDR3 here is CASSYSGGIGETQYF. The CDR3 coding sequence is TGTGCCAGCAGTTACTCGGGGGGGATCGGAGAGACCCAGTACTTC.

This clone was counted a single time. This sequence joins TRBV15 and TRBJ1-1, with a weak D call TRBD1 (6 bases). From germline, CDR1 is LNHNV and CDR2 YYDKDF (reference sequence). V was pared by 0 bases and J by 5 bases, with 19 bases between. This CDR3 has 17 residues. The CDR3 sequence is CATSRDKTGVAYTEAFF. For the CDR3, the DNA is TGTGCCACCAGCAGAGATAAGACAGGTGTAGCATATACTGAAGCTTTCTTT.

V is TRBV7-2 and J is TRBJ1-2; 8 bases fit TRBD1. Germline V gives CDR1 SGHTA, CDR2 FQGNSA. The CDR3 spans 14 residues. V trimming: 5 bases; J trimming: 2 bases; junction bases outside the gene matches: 4. For the CDR3, the DNA is TGTGCCAGCAGCAATCAGGGGGCGAACTATGGCTACACCTTC. Its translation: CASSNQGANYGYTF.

The chain uses TRBV5-1 and TRBJ2-1, with D uncertain. The germline V gene has CDR1 SGHRS and CDR2 YFSETQ. The CDR3 consists of 15 residues. Trimming stripped 2 bases from V and 0 bases from J, with 9 bases between. CDR3 nucleotide sequence: TGCGCCAGCAGCTTAACAGTAGACTCCTACAATGAGCAGTTCTTC. Residues: CASSLTVDSYNEQFF.

This chain connects TRBV19 to TRBJ2-7, with TRBD2 identical over 8 bases. V dropped 8 bases and J dropped 6; count of bases not matched to a gene: 12. This CDR3 contains 14 residues. The V gene's germline CDR1 is LNHDA and CDR2 SQIVND (reference sequence). CDR3 residues: CASRSGRDGAEQYF. The CDR3 DNA reads as TGTGCCAGTCGGAGCGGGAGAGACGGGGCCGAGCAGTACTTC.

V is TRBV7-8 and J is TRBJ2-7, with TRBD1 matching 8 bases. V shed 1 base and J 3 bases; nucleotides not matched to a gene: 11. Germline CDR1 reads SGHVS; CDR2 reads FQNEAQ. The CDR3 sequence is 17 residues long. The CDR3 reads CASSLGQGAGKHYEQYF. DNA of the CDR3: TGTGCCAGCAGCTTAGGGCAGGGGGCGGGGAAACACTACGAGCAGTACTTC.

V and J are TRBV11-2 and TRBJ1-1; no clear D gene. The CDR3 is 14 residues long. CDR1 SGHAT and CDR2 FQNNGV come from the germline V gene. Trimming left V 1 base short and J 2 bases short, with 8 bases between. CDR3 nucleotide sequence: TGTGCCAGCAGCTTAGCTTTGGGCAACACTGAAGCTTTCTTT. The encoded protein is CASSLALGNTEAFF.

The chain is built from TRBV5-6 and TRBJ2-7; tentative D call: TRBD2 (6 bases). The CDR3 contains 13 residues. Trimming removed 3 bases at V and 0 bases at J, with 7 bases between. CDR1 and CDR2 (germline): SGHDT, YYEEEE. The CDR3 sequence is CASSSGSSYEQYF. In DNA, the CDR3 is TGTGCCAGCAGCTCCGGGAGCTCCTACGAGCAGTACTTC.

The chain carries TRBV10-3 and TRBJ2-2, with 15 bases aligning to TRBD2. This CDR3 has 16 residues. CDR1 and CDR2 from the germline V gene are ENHRY and SYGVKD. With 10 bases clipped from V and 4 bases from J, the junction kept 7 bases outside the gene matches. DNA of the CDR3: TGTGCCAGTGGACTAGCGGGAGGGCCCCGCACCGGGGAGCTGTTTTTT. Residues: CASGLAGGPRTGELFF.

The V gene is TRBV14, the J gene TRBJ2-3; D is possibly TRBD2 (5 bases). Trimming removed 4 bases at V and 3 bases at J, with 20 bases between. The CDR3 length is 17 residues. Germline-derived CDR1 and CDR2 are SGHDN and FVKESK. The CDR3 reads CASSRAELVPTTDTQYF. CDR3 DNA: TGTGCCAGCAGCCGGGCAGAACTAGTTCCCACGACAGATACGCAGTATTTT.